This entry concerns a single T cell receptor beta chain. The antigen remains unidentified. Researchers ran the PCR with 60 Vbeta and 13 Jbeta primers. Data came from immunoSEQ multiplex PCR; TCRdb stores just in-frame clones and leaves some out. The sample includes about 140,000 clones, 70% to 80% seen only once; the top ten take 3% to 4%. This entry is derived from a study of cytomegalovirus exposure and HLA in healthy donors. General observations from the study: In vitro experiments confirmed that a few CMV-associated chains were specific for CMV antigens.

Material for sequencing was PBMCs. This sequence originates from a female donor in good health and CMV-seronegative.

The CDR3 sequence: CASSPQGGPQETQYF. As DNA, the CDR3 is TGCGCCAGCAGCCCCCAGGGGGGACCACAAGAGACCCAGTACTTC. The genes are TRBV4-3 and TRBJ2-5; D possibly corresponds to TRBD1 (7 bases). The germline gives CDR1 LGHNA, CDR2 YSLEER. V was shortened by 4 bases and J by 2 bases, with 14 bases between the two germline ends. This CDR3 spans 15 amino acids.